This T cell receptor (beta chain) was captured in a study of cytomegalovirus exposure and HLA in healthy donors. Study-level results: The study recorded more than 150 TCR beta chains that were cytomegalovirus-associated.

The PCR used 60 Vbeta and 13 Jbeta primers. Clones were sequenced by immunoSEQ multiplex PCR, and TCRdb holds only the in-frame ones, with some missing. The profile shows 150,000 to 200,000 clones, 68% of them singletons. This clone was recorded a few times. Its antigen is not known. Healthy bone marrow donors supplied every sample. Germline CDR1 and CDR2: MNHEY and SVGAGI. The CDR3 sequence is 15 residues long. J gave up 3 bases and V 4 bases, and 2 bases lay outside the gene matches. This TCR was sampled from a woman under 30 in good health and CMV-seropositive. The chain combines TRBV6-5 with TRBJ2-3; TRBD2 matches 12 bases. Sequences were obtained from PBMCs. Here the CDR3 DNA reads TGTGCCAGCAGTTTCGGACTAGCGGGAACAGATACGCAGTATTTT. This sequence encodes CASSFGLAGTDTQYF.